This TCR beta chain was recovered during a study of blood T cells in healthy people across ages. Total RNA, at least 6 micrograms per sample, was extracted from PBMCs. For the second PCR, which ran for roughly 6 to 11 cycles, a sample-barcoded 5' primer and a J-beta primer mix were used. Every sample gave at least 2.5 million paired-end reads containing CDR3. Each CDR3 protein is one row after TCRdb ran MiXCR on the 5' RACE reads. The data contain roughly 1,700,000 distinct CDR3 sequences, 28% of them seen just once; the ten biggest clones take up approximately 7.7%. Sequencing input: blood. This TCR was sampled from a woman in her 30s in good health.

The CDR3 DNA follows: TGTGCCAGCAGCGTAGTTTCCGGGGGCGAGCAGTACTTC. It codes for CASSVVSGGEQYF. This rearrangement joins TRBV7-3 to TRBJ2-7; TRBD2 might be the D (6 bases). This CDR3 is 13 amino acids long. V lost 5 bases, J lost 6 bases, and 14 bases lay in between. Germline assignment: CDR1 SGHTA and CDR2 FQGTGA.